This T cell receptor beta chain is from a study of blood T cell repertoires in COVID-19. Trimming took 6 bases from V and 0 from J, leaving 12 bases between them. The CDR3 has 15 residues. Germline V gene sequence: CDR1 MNHNY, CDR2 SVGAGI (reference sequence). Sequencing used immunoSEQ multiplex PCR; TCRdb keeps in-frame clones, though not all of them. Here the sample spans approximately 360,000 clones, roughly 80% being singletons. The sequencing input was PBMCs or T cells enriched from blood (not recorded which). The V gene is TRBV6-6, the J gene TRBJ1-5; D is perhaps TRBD1 (5 bases). This clonotype was obtained from a woman in her forties or fifties who had recovered from COVID-19. The DNA for the CDR3 is TGTGCCAGCAGCTTCGACAGCCTTAGCAATCAGCCCCAGCATTTT. This codes for CASSFDSLSNQPQHF.